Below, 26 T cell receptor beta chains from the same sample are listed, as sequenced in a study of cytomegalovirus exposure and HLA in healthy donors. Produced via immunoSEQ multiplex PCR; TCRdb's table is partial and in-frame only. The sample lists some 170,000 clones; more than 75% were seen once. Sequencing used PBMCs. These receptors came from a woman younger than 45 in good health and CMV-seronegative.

CDR3 amino acids: CASSPSRDNEKLFF. The CDR3 DNA reads TGTGCCAGCAGCCCTTCCCGGGATAATGAAAAACTGTTTTTT. This chain connects TRBV13 to TRBJ1-4, with D unresolved. Germline CDR1 reads PRHDT; CDR2 reads FYEKMQ (reference sequence). The CDR3 length is 14 residues. The V end was cut by 5 bases, the J end by 4 bases, with 11 bases between.

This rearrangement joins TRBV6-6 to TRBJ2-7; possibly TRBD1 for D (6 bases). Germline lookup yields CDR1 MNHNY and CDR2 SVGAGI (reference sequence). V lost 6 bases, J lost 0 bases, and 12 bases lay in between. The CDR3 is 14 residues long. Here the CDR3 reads CASSPTGLSYEQYF. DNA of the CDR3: TGTGCCAGCAGCCCGACAGGACTCTCCTACGAGCAGTACTTC.

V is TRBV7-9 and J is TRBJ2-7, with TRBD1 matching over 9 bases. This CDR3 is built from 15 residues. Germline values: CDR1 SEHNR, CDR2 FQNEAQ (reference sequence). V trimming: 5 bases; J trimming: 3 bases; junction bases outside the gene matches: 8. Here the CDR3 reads CASSPPGQGRYEQYF. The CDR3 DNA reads TGTGCCAGCAGCCCTCCGGGACAGGGCCGCTACGAGCAGTACTTC.

CDR3 in amino acids: CASRFLGKEQGLNTEAFF. CDR3 DNA: TGCGCCAGCAGGTTTTTGGGGAAGGAACAGGGTCTGAACACTGAAGCTTTCTTT. The chain has TRBV5-1 and TRBJ1-1; possibly TRBD1 for D (6 bases). CDR1 and CDR2 from the germline V gene are SGHRS and YFSETQ. CDR3 length equals 18 residues. V was trimmed by 5 bases and J by 0 bases, leaving 23 bases between them.

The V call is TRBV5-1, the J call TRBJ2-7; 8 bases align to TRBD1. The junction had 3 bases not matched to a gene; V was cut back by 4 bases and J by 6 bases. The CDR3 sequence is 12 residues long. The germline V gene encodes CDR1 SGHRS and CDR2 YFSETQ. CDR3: CASSTDRGEQYF. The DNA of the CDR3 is TGCGCCAGCAGCACCGACAGGGGCGAGCAGTACTTC.

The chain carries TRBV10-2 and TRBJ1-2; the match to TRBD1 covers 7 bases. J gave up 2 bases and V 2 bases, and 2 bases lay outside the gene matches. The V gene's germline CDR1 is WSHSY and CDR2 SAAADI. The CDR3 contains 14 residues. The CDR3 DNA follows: TGCGCCAGCAGTGAGGCAGGGGGGAACTATGGCTACACCTTC. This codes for CASSEAGGNYGYTF.

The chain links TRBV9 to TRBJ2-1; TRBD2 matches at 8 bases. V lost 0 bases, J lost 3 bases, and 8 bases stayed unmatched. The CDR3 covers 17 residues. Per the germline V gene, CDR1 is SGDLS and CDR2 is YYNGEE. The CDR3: CASSVVTGGAGYNEQFF. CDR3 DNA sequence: TGTGCCAGCAGCGTAGTGACCGGGGGGGCCGGCTACAATGAGCAGTTCTTC.

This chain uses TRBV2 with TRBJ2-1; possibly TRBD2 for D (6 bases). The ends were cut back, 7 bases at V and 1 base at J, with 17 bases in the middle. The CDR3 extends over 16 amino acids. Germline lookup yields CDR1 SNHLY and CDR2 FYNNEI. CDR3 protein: CASTKRGGESYNEQFF. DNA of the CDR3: TGTGCCAGCACCAAAAGGGGCGGGGAGTCCTACAATGAGCAGTTCTTC. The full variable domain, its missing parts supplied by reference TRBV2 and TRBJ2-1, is EPEVTQTPSHQVTQMGQEVILRCVPISNHLYFYWYRQILGQKVEFLVSFYNNEISEKSEIFDDQFSVERPDGSNFTLKIRSTKLEDSAMYFCASTKRGGESYNEQFFGPGTRLTVL.

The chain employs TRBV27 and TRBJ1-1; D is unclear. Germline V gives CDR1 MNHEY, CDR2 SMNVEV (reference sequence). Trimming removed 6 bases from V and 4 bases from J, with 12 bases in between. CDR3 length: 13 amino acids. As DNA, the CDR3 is TGTGCCAGCAGAGCCCTGTCGGGCACTGAAGCTTTCTTT. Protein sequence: CASRALSGTEAFF.

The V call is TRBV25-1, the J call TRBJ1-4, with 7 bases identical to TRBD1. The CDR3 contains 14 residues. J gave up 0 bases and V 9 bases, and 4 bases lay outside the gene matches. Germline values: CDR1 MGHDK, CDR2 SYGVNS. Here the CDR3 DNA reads TGTGCCAGTCAGGGGGGATCAACTAATGAAAAACTGTTTTTT. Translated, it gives CASQGGSTNEKLFF.

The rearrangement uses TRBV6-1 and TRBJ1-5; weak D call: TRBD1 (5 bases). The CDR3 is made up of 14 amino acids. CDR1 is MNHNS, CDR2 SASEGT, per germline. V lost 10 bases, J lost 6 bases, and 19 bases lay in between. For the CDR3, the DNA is TGTGCCACCGGGTGGGCAGGGTTGGGTCAGCCCCAGCATTTT. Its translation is CATGWAGLGQPQHF.

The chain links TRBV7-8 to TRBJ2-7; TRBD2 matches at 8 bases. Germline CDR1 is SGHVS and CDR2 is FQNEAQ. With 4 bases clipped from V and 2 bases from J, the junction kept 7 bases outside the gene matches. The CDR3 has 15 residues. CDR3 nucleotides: TGTGCCAGCAGCTCCGGTCCGGGGGGGACCTACGAGCAGTACTTC. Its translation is CASSSGPGGTYEQYF. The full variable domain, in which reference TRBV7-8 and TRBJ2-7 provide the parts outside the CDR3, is GAGVSQSPRYKVAKRGQDVALRCDPISGHVSLFWYQQALGQGPEFLTYFQNEAQLDKSGLPSDRFFAERPEGSVSTLKIQRTQQEDSAVYLCASSSGPGGTYEQYFGPGTRLTVT.

The CDR3, as DNA: TGTGCCAGCAGGCGCTCCTACAATGAGCAGTTCTTC. This translates into CASRRSYNEQFF. The chain couples TRBV6-1 to TRBJ2-1; D unclear. This CDR3 has 12 amino acids. CDR1 is MNHNS and CDR2 is SASEGT in the germline V gene. V lost 6 bases and J lost 0, with 3 bases in between.

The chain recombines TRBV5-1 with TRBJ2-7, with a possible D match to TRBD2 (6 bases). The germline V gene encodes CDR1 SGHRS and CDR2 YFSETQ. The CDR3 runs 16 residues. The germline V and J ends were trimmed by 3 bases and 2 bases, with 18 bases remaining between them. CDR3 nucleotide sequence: TGCGCCAGCAGCTGGGGACTTGTCGGCCCCACCTACGAGCAGTACTTC. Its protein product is CASSWGLVGPTYEQYF.

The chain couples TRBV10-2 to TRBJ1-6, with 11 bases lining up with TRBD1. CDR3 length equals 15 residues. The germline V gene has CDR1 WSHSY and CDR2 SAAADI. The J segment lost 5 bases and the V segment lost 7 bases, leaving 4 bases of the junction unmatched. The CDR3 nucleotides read TGCGCCAGCAATGGACAGGGGGCTGATAATTCACCCCTCCACTTT. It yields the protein CASNGQGADNSPLHF.

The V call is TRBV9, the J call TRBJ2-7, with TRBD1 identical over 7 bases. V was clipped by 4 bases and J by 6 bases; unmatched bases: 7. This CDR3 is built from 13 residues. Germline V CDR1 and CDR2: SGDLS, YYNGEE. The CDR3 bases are TGTGCCAGCAGCACTGCGGACAGGAGCGAGCAGTACTTC. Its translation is CASSTADRSEQYF.

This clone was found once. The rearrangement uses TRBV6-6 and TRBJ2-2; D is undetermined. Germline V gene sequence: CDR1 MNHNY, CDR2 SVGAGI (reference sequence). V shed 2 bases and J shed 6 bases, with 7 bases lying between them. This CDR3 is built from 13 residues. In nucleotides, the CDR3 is TGTGCCAGCAGTTACAACTTTCCCGGGGAGCTGTTTTTT. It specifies CASSYNFPGELFF.

The CDR3 loop reads CASSSYTPGHFVNEQFF. DNA for the CDR3: TGTGCCAGCAGCTCCTATACCCCGGGACACTTTGTCAATGAGCAGTTCTTC. The chain combines TRBV7-9 with TRBJ2-1; the D gene is possibly TRBD1 (6 bases). Germline CDR1 SEHNR, CDR2 FQNEAQ (reference sequence). The germline V and J ends were trimmed by 4 bases and 6 bases, with 22 bases remaining between them. CDR3 length: 17 amino acids.

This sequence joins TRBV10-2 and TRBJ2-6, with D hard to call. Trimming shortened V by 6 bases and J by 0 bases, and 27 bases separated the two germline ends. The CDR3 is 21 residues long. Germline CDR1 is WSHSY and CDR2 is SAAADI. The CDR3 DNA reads TGCGCCAGCAGAGGTACAGCTCCTAACTCTGCTGGATACTCTGGGGCCAACGTCCTGACTTTC. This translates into CASRGTAPNSAGYSGANVLTF.

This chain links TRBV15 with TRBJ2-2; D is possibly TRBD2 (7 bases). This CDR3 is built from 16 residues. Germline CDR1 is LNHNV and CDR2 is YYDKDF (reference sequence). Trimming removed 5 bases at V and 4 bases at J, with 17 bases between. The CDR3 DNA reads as TGTGCCACCAGCGGAAGCGGGACACTTTTCACCGGGGAGCTGTTTTTT. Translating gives CATSGSGTLFTGELFF.

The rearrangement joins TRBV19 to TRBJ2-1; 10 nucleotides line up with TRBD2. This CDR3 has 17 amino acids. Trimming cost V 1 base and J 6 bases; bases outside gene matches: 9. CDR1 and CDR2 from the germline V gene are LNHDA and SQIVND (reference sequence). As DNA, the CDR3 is TGTGCCAGTAGTATAGCCAGCGGGGGGGCCTTGGGCAATGAGCAGTTCTTC. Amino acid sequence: CASSIASGGALGNEQFF.

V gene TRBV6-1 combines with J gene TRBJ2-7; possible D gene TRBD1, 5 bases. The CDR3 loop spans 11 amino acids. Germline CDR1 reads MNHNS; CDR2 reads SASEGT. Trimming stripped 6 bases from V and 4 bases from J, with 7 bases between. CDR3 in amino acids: CASRRQYEQYF. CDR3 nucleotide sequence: TGTGCCAGCAGAAGACAGTACGAGCAGTACTTC.

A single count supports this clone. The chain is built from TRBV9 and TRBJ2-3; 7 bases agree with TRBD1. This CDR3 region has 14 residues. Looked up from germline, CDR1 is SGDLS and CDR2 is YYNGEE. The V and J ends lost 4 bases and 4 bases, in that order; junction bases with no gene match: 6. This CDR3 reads CASSPGQPPDTQYF. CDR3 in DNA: TGTGCCAGCAGCCCGGGACAGCCTCCAGATACGCAGTATTTT.

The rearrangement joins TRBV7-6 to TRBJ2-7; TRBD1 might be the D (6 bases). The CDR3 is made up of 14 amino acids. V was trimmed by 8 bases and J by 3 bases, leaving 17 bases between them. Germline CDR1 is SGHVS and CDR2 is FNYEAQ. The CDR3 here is CASGPGTLGYEQYF. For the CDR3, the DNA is TGTGCCAGCGGTCCTGGGACACTTGGCTACGAGCAGTACTTC.

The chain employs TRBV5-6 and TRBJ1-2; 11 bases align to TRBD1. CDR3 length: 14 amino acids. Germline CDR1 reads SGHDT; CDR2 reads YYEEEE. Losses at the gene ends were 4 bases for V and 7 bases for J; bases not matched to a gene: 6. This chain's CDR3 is CASSDGQGASGYTF. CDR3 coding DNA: TGTGCCAGCAGCGACGGACAGGGGGCGAGTGGCTACACCTTC. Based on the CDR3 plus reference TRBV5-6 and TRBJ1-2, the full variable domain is DAGVTQSPTHLIKTRGQQVTLRCSPKSGHDTVSWYQQALGQGPQFIFQYYEEEERQRGNFPDRFSGHQFPNYSSELNVNALLLGDSALYLCASSDGQGASGYTFGSGTRLTVV.

DNA of the CDR3: TGTGCCAGCAGCGCCGACTATACCTACGAGCAGTACTTC. Its translation is CASSADYTYEQYF. This sequence joins TRBV7-2 and TRBJ2-7; D may be TRBD2 (5 bases). V lost 5 bases and J lost 2, with 10 bases in between. CDR3 length: 13 amino acids. Germline V gives CDR1 SGHTA, CDR2 FQGNSA.